This entry describes one T cell receptor (beta chain). A library of TCRbeta sequences, prepared with unique molecular identifiers, was generated. TCRdb fed the PCR reads into MiXCR, producing one record per CDR3 protein. The table includes roughly 350,000 distinct CDR3 sequences, around 10% detected once. This entry comes from a study of T-cell reconstitution after alpha-beta-depleted transplantation in children. Germline CDR1 SGHRS, CDR2 YFSETQ. The ends were cut back, 5 bases at V and 0 bases at J, with 12 bases in the middle. The CDR3 has 15 amino acids. Sequences were derived from PBMCs from the stem cell graft donor, sampled from the stem cell graft. This TCR was sampled from a human donor who donated a stem cell graft to a child with acute lymphoblastic leukemia. The rearrangement links TRBV5-1 to TRBJ2-1; D might be TRBD1 or TRBD2, each matching 5 bases. Here the CDR3 reads CASSGTLSSYNEQFF. CDR3 bases: TGCGCCAGCAGTGGGACGTTAAGCTCCTACAATGAGCAGTTCTTC.